One and the same sample provided the 32 T cell receptor beta chains below, sequenced in a study of response to subunit inactivated influenza vaccine. In TCRdb, the RT-PCR reads were re-called with MiXCR into one record per CDR3 protein. The repertoire holds 650,000 to 700,000 distinct CDR3 sequences, around 14% seen once, with roughly 12% in the top ten. The sequencing used PBMCs from blood, collected roughly 12 days after vaccination. The receptors originated from a man aged 45-60 years who received an inactivated influenza vaccine.

In its sample, this clonotype was seen a few times. The chain has TRBV6-1 and TRBJ2-1; 9 bases are shared with TRBD1. CDR3 length: 15 residues. The junction had 12 bases not matched to a gene; V was cut back by 6 bases and J by 9 bases. Per the germline V gene, CDR1 is MNHNS and CDR2 is SASEGT. The CDR3 DNA reads TGTGCCAGCAGACCCGGACAGGGGCGTTATGGTGAGCAGTTCTTC. Amino acid sequence: CASRPGQGRYGEQFF.

Many counts were recorded for this clonotype. The chain employs TRBV5-1 and TRBJ2-5; D remains ambiguous. The CDR3 runs to 14 residues. The ends were cut back, 0 bases at V and 5 bases at J, with 11 bases in the middle. Germline-derived CDR1 and CDR2 are SGHRS and YFSETQ. The CDR3 protein is CASSLGDLVETQYF. The CDR3 DNA is TGCGCCAGCAGCTTGGGAGATCTGGTGGAGACCCAGTACTTC.

The V gene is TRBV20-1, the J gene TRBJ2-3, with D uncertain. The CDR3 extends over 15 amino acids. Trimming cost V 0 bases and J 2 bases, with 12 bases left between them. Germline lookup yields CDR1 DFQATT and CDR2 SNEGSKA (reference sequence). The DNA for the CDR3 is TGCAGTGCTAGAGATCTACGGGCCTCCACAGATACGCAGTATTTT. Translation: CSARDLRASTDTQYF.

This clonotype was counted only a few times. The chain combines TRBV7-2 with TRBJ2-5, with D possibly matching TRBD2 (5 bases). Germline loops: CDR1 SGHTA, CDR2 FQGNSA. This CDR3 has 15 amino acids. V was trimmed by 1 base and J by 5 bases, leaving 14 bases between them. CDR3 coding DNA: TGTGCCAGCAGCTTAGACTCTAGCTTTTCCGAGACCCAGTACTTC. Encoded protein: CASSLDSSFSETQYF.

This clonotype was seen a handful of times. V usage is TRBV20-1 and J usage is TRBJ1-4; D call uncertain. V lost 1 base, J lost 6 bases, and 12 bases lay in between. The CDR3 extends over 14 amino acids. The V gene's germline CDR1 is DFQATT and CDR2 SNEGSKA (reference sequence). CDR3 nucleotides: TGCAGTGCTAGAGGATTAGATTCGTATGAAAAACTGTTTTTT. It specifies CSARGLDSYEKLFF.

This clonotype has a handful of counts. This chain joins TRBV5-1 and TRBJ2-7; 11 bases are shared with TRBD2. With V trimmed by 2 bases and J by 3 bases, 4 bases remained unmatched. CDR3 length: 15 amino acids. Germline values: CDR1 SGHRS, CDR2 YFSETQ. The CDR3 DNA is TGCGCCAGCAGCTTCGGGACTAGCGGCTACTACGAGCAGTACTTC. Amino acids: CASSFGTSGYYEQYF.

The rearrangement joins TRBV27 to TRBJ2-1; D possibly matches TRBD1 or TRBD2 (5 bases each). CDR3 length: 15 residues. From germline, CDR1 is MNHEY and CDR2 SMNVEV (reference sequence). The V gene lost 7 bases and the J gene lost 0 bases, with 13 bases spanning the gap. DNA for the CDR3: TGTGCCAGCACCGCAGGGACCATCTCCTACAATGAGCAGTTCTTC. Translating it yields CASTAGTISYNEQFF.

The chain carries TRBV12-3 or TRBV12-4 and TRBJ1-1, with D possibly matching TRBD1 (5 bases). This CDR3 region has 14 residues. The V end lost 6 bases, the J end lost 1 base, and 12 bases lay between the germline ends. The CDR3 coding sequence is TGTGCCAGCAGCCCTAGACAGAAGAACACTGAAGCTTTCTTT. This codes for CASSPRQKNTEAFF.

A few counts support this clonotype. The chain uses TRBV19 and TRBJ1-1; 10 bases match TRBD1. The length of the CDR3 is 14 residues. CDR1 and CDR2 (germline): LNHDA, SQIVND (reference sequence). V dropped 1 base and J dropped 10; count of bases not matched to a gene: 6. The CDR3 reads CASSIGQGAGRAFF. CDR3 coding DNA: TGTGCCAGTAGTATAGGACAGGGGGCTGGACGAGCTTTCTTT.

This clonotype occurred a few times. This chain joins TRBV12-3 or TRBV12-4 and TRBJ2-1; possibly TRBD2 for D (6 bases). V was clipped by 3 bases and J by 13 bases, with 10 bases between them. The CDR3 is 11 amino acids. CDR3 loop: CASSLGGFQFF. CDR3 nucleotide sequence: TGTGCCAGCAGTTTGGGGGGTTTTCAGTTCTTC.

This clonotype was seen a few times. This rearrangement joins TRBV6-1 to TRBJ2-2; 9 bases are a match to TRBD1. With 6 bases clipped from V and 1 base from J, the junction kept 3 bases outside the gene matches. The germline V gene encodes CDR1 MNHNS and CDR2 SASEGT. The CDR3 covers 15 residues. The CDR3 sequence: CASSRQGVNTGELFF. DNA for the CDR3: TGTGCCAGCAGCAGACAGGGGGTGAACACCGGGGAGCTGTTTTTT.

The V and J genes are TRBV6-1 and TRBJ1-1; D unclear. Trimming removed 5 bases from V and 3 bases from J, with 13 bases in between. This CDR3 contains 14 residues. Germline values: CDR1 MNHNS, CDR2 SASEGT. This CDR3 reads CASSPLKWDTEAFF. The CDR3 bases are TGTGCCAGCAGTCCTCTTAAATGGGACACTGAAGCTTTCTTT.

In this sample, this clonotype turned up many times. The genes are TRBV29-1 and TRBJ2-1; possible D gene TRBD1, 6 bases. V dropped 5 bases and J dropped 10 bases, with 12 bases sitting between them. CDR3 length: 11 residues. The germline V gene encodes CDR1 SQVTM and CDR2 ANQGSEA. The CDR3 nucleotides read TGCAGCGTTTCGGACAGCCGGGAGCAGTTCTTC. This sequence encodes CSVSDSREQFF.

This clonotype was counted between two and nine times. This chain joins TRBV20-1 and TRBJ1-2, with 11 bases aligning to TRBD1. This CDR3 spans 14 amino acids. Looked up from germline, CDR1 is DFQATT and CDR2 is SNEGSKA (reference sequence). J lost 5 bases, V lost 5 bases, and 7 bases had no gene match. The DNA of the CDR3 is TGCAGTGCTCGTCGGACAGGGGGCTGGTATGGCTACACCTTC. Its protein is CSARRTGGWYGYTF.

This clonotype was found many times. This chain uses TRBV20-1 with TRBJ2-3, with 7 bases that match TRBD2. This CDR3 is built from 14 residues. From germline, CDR1 is DFQATT and CDR2 SNEGSKA (reference sequence). The junction had 5 bases not matched to a gene; V was cut back by 4 bases and J by 1 base. The CDR3 nucleotides read TGCAGTGCTATTCGCGGGAGAGGCACAGATACGCAGTATTTT. Translation: CSAIRGRGTDTQYF.

This clonotype occurred a few times. The chain carries TRBV25-1 and TRBJ1-2, with 8 bases fitting TRBD1. This CDR3 has 14 amino acids. CDR1 and CDR2 (germline): MGHDK, SYGVNS. Unmatched junction bases numbered 5, after V lost 4 bases and J lost 4 bases. CDR3 in amino acids: CASSVTGGGYGYTF. In DNA, the CDR3 is TGTGCCAGCAGTGTTACAGGGGGAGGCTATGGCTACACCTTC.

This clonotype was counted ten times or more. This chain joins TRBV5-4 and TRBJ2-1; perhaps TRBD2 as D (5 bases). V lost 4 bases to trimming and J lost 15 bases, with 20 bases between them. The CDR3 is 13 amino acids. In germline, CDR1 is SGHNT, CDR2 YYREEE (reference sequence). The CDR3 nucleotides read TGTGCCAGCAGCCCCCGTTTTCTCGGGGAGTTGTTCTTC. It is translated as CASSPRFLGELFF.

The sample holds a few counts of this clonotype. V is TRBV20-1 and J is TRBJ2-2; 7 bases align to TRBD2. V lost 1 base to trimming and J lost 6 bases; unmatched junction nucleotides: 5. CDR1 and CDR2 from the germline V gene are DFQATT and SNEGSKA (reference sequence). The CDR3 totals 14 residues. CDR3 bases: TGCAGTGCTAGAGTTGAGGGAGGGCCCGGGGAGCTGTTTTTT. Amino acid sequence: CSARVEGGPGELFF.

The rearrangement links TRBV5-4 to TRBJ2-7, with 9 bases matching TRBD1. The V segment lost 2 bases and the J segment 4 bases; nucleotides outside the gene matches: 10. The CDR3 runs 16 residues. Germline V gives CDR1 SGHNT, CDR2 YYREEE (reference sequence). DNA for the CDR3: TGTGCCAGCAGCTTCACCGGGACAGGGTTTTCGTACGAGCAGTACTTC. Its protein product is CASSFTGTGFSYEQYF. The full variable domain, its missing parts supplied by reference TRBV5-4 and TRBJ2-7, is ETGVTQSPTHLIKTRGQQVTLRCSSQSGHNTVSWYQQALGQGPQFIFQYYREEENGRGNFPPRFSGLQFPNYSSELNVNALELDDSALYLCASSFTGTGFSYEQYFGPGTRLTVT.

The gene calls are TRBV13 and TRBJ2-5; a possible D gene is TRBD2 (5 bases). Germline assignment: CDR1 PRHDT and CDR2 FYEKMQ (reference sequence). The ends were cut back, 0 bases at V and 13 bases at J, with 12 bases in the middle. The CDR3 runs 12 residues. The CDR3: CASSLGSGLRYF. As DNA, the CDR3 is TGTGCCAGCAGCTTAGGTTCAGGACTCCGGTACTTC.

This rearrangement joins TRBV5-1 to TRBJ2-3; TRBD2 matches at 15 bases. J lost 4 bases, V lost 4 bases, and 4 bases had no gene match. The germline CDR1 and CDR2 sequences are SGHRS and YFSETQ. The CDR3 has 16 amino acids. The CDR3 DNA sequence: TGCGCCAGCAGCCCTGGGACTAGCGGGAGGTCAGATACGCAGTATTTT. It translates to CASSPGTSGRSDTQYF.

V and J are TRBV3-1 and TRBJ2-2; perhaps D is TRBD1 or TRBD2 (5 bases each). Trimming took off 0 bases at V and 9 bases at J, with 11 bases between the two ends. CDR1 and CDR2 (germline): LGHDT, YNNKEL (reference sequence). This CDR3 is 14 amino acids long. CDR3 residues: CASSQDGTGRELFF. The CDR3 coding sequence is TGTGCCAGCAGCCAAGACGGGACGGGGAGGGAGCTGTTTTTT. Combining the CDR3 with reference TRBV3-1 and TRBJ2-2 gives the whole variable domain DTAVSQTPKYLVTQMGNDKSIKCEQNLGHDTMYWYKQDSKKFLKIMFSYNNKELIINETVPNRFSPKSPDKAHLNLHINSLELGDSAVYFCASSQDGTGRELFFGEGSRLTVL.

This chain joins TRBV7-9 and TRBJ1-2, with D possibly being TRBD1 (5 bases). Germline V gives CDR1 SEHNR, CDR2 FQNEAQ (reference sequence). This CDR3 has 16 amino acids. Trimming took 3 bases from V and 9 from J, leaving 23 bases between them. The CDR3 here is CASSLDGTLAGMSYTF. CDR3 nucleotide sequence: TGTGCCAGCAGCTTGGACGGGACCCTGGCCGGGATGAGCTACACCTTC.

This clonotype was counted many times. This CDR3 is CASSIFSGSNTGELFF. CDR3 DNA: TGTGCCAGCAGCATTTTTAGCGGGTCGAACACCGGGGAGCTGTTTTTT. This rearrangement joins TRBV12-3 or TRBV12-4 to TRBJ2-2, with 7 bases matching TRBD2. This CDR3 spans 16 amino acids. V was clipped by 6 bases and J by 0 bases; unmatched bases: 7.

V and J are TRBV30 and TRBJ2-7; 7 bases are shared with TRBD2. Germline V gene sequence: CDR1 GTSNPN, CDR2 SVGIG (reference sequence). This CDR3 is built from 16 residues. With V trimmed by 0 bases and J by 7 bases, 15 bases remained unmatched. The CDR3 reads CAWSVRLEGLGSEQYF. Written as DNA, the CDR3 is TGTGCCTGGAGTGTACGGTTGGAAGGACTAGGCTCTGAGCAGTACTTC.

A few counts support this clonotype. V gene TRBV27 combines with J gene TRBJ2-5, with D hard to call. Per germline, CDR1 MNHEY and CDR2 SMNVEV (reference sequence). Trimming cost V 1 base and J 1 base, with 10 bases left between them. The CDR3 extends over 15 amino acids. The CDR3 DNA follows: TGTGCCAGCAGTTTATTAGCCAGGATCCAAGAGACCCAGTACTTC. Its translation: CASSLLARIQETQYF.

At least ten counts were recorded for this clonotype. The chain uses TRBV7-2 and TRBJ1-6, with D tentatively TRBD1 (5 bases). Germline V gives CDR1 SGHTA, CDR2 FQGNSA. Trimming left V 1 base short and J 5 bases short, with 9 bases between. This CDR3 is built from 15 residues. The CDR3 reads CASSLGQGNNSPLHF. DNA for the CDR3: TGTGCCAGCAGCTTAGGGCAGGGAAATAATTCACCCCTCCACTTT.

This clonotype was detected ten times or more. The chain couples TRBV3-1 to TRBJ2-5; 7 bases line up with TRBD2. V trimming: 1 base; J trimming: 5 bases; junction bases outside the gene matches: 7. The CDR3 length is 15 residues. The germline V gene encodes CDR1 LGHDT and CDR2 YNNKEL (reference sequence). This CDR3 reads CASSQGSREWETQYF. Here the CDR3 DNA reads TGTGCCAGCAGCCAAGGTTCGCGGGAGTGGGAGACCCAGTACTTC.

This clonotype has ten or more counts. J is TRBJ1-1 and V is TRBV4-3; D gene unclear. The germline gives CDR1 LGHNA, CDR2 YSLEER. Trimming removed 1 base at V and 1 base at J, with 19 bases between. The CDR3 loop spans 18 amino acids. The CDR3, as DNA: TGCGCCAGCAGCCAAGTGTGGCGGCCGCCCACGCAGAACACTGAAGCTTTCTTT. It codes for CASSQVWRPPTQNTEAFF.

This clonotype was counted only a few times. CDR3 region: CAISESNAGAGEETQYF. Here the CDR3 DNA reads TGTGCCATCAGTGAGTCGAACGCGGGGGCTGGTGAAGAGACCCAGTACTTC. The chain employs TRBV10-3 and TRBJ2-5; a possible D gene is TRBD2 (7 bases). The CDR3 covers 17 residues. V was pared by 0 bases and J by 3 bases, with 17 bases between. Germline V gene lookup returns CDR1 ENHRY and CDR2 SYGVKD.

This chain connects TRBV5-1 to TRBJ2-2; tentatively, D is TRBD1 (5 bases). V dropped 4 bases and J dropped 0 bases, with 10 bases sitting between them. The CDR3 spans 15 residues. Germline loops: CDR1 SGHRS, CDR2 YFSETQ. CDR3 loop: CASSLRQTNTGELFF. The CDR3 DNA follows: TGCGCCAGCAGCCTAAGACAGACGAACACCGGGGAGCTGTTTTTT.

This clonotype was detected many times. The CDR3, as DNA: TGTGCCAGCAGCTTAACCTCAGGGGGCGGGAGAGAGACCCAGTACTTC. Its translation: CASSLTSGGGRETQYF. The V call is TRBV7-2, the J call TRBJ2-5; D is perhaps TRBD1 (8 bases). Germline loops: CDR1 SGHTA, CDR2 FQGNSA. The CDR3 extends over 16 amino acids. With 2 bases removed from V and 4 bases from J, the gap between germline ends came to 17 bases.